Sequencing of this T cell receptor beta chain was carried out in a study of CD8 T cells in ankylosing spondylitis. TCRdb reprocessed the 5' RACE reads with MiXCR, giving one entry per CDR3 protein. The table shows 250,000 or so distinct CDR3 sequences, with around 25% occurring only once. This clonotype was seen a few times. The receptor's source is a male donor with ankylosing spondylitis or in good health (not recorded which). The sequencing input was blood, either unsorted or a sorted T cell fraction (not recorded which).

CDR3 coding DNA: TGTGCCAGCAGTTACGAAGGAATCGGGGAGCTGTTTTTT. As protein: CASSYEGIGELFF. This chain joins TRBV6-6 and TRBJ2-2; D unclear. The CDR3 contains 13 residues. CDR1 is MNHNY and CDR2 is SVGAGI in the germline V gene (reference sequence). The V gene lost 2 bases and the J gene lost 7 bases, with 8 bases spanning the gap.